This T cell receptor beta chain was identified during a study of CD8 T cells in Susac syndrome. With random hexamers, reverse transcription was performed on roughly 0.5 to 1 ug of RNA. The authors amplified TCR beta CDR3 across 54 Vbeta and 13 Jbeta using immunoSEQ multiplex PCR. In TCRdb, the immunoSEQ multiplex PCR reads were re-called with MiXCR into one record per CDR3 protein. Counted here are some 150,000 distinct CDR3 sequences, roughly 95% occurring once; the ten biggest clones make up more than 0.065%. Germline CDR1 is SGHNT and CDR2 is YYREEE (reference sequence). The CDR3 is 13 amino acids. Trimming at V came to 3 bases and at J to 3 bases, leaving 1 base not matched to a gene. TEMRA cells were FACS-enriched and CD8+ and CD4+ T cells negatively isolated.

Sequencing was performed on CD4+ T cells from PBMCs. J is TRBJ2-5 and V is TRBV5-4; 8 bases fit TRBD1. This sequence was found in a human donor in good health. CDR3 loop: CASSSDREETQYF. CDR3 nucleotide sequence: TGTGCCAGCAGCTCGGACAGGGAAGAGACCCAGTACTTC.